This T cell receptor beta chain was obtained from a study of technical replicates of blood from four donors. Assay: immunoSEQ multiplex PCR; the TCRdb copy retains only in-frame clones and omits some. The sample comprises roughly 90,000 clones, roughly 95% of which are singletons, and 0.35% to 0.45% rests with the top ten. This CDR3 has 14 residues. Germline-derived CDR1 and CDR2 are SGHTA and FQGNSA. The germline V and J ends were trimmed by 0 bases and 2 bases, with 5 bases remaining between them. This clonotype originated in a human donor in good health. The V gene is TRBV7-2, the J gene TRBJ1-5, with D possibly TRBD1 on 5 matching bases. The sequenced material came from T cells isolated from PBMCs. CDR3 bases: TGTGCCAGCAGCTTAGCAGGGGGCAATCAGCCCCAGCATTTT. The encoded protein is CASSLAGGNQPQHF.